What follows are 10 T cell receptor beta chains derived from one specimen sequenced in a study of blood T cell repertoires in COVID-19. Assay: immunoSEQ multiplex PCR; the TCRdb copy retains only in-frame clones and omits some. Counted here are 250,000 to 300,000 clones, more than 85% occurring once; the ten biggest clones make up roughly 4.9%. The sample comprised peripheral blood. These receptors came from a woman in her sixties with COVID-19, enrolled during active disease.

V and J are TRBV29-1 and TRBJ2-7; maybe TRBD1 (6 bases). The CDR3 has 12 amino acids. Deletions cut 3 bases from V and 6 bases from J, with 12 bases between. Germline V gene sequence: CDR1 SQVTM, CDR2 ANQGSEA. The CDR3 spells CSVDILGGEQYF. The CDR3, as DNA: TGCAGCGTTGATATACTAGGGGGCGAGCAGTACTTC.

V and J are TRBV11-2 and TRBJ2-7, with 7 bases lining up with TRBD2. The CDR3 consists of 15 residues. Germline V gene data show CDR1 as SGHAT and CDR2 as FQNNGV. Trimming removed 5 bases from V and 3 bases from J; junction bases left unmatched: 10. CDR3 nucleotide sequence: TGTGCCAGCAGCCTACGGGGGGTTCGGGGCTACGAGCAGTACTTC. Protein sequence: CASSLRGVRGYEQYF.

Note on this clone: Other DNA variants within this sample encode the same CDR3. The chain employs TRBV6-2 or TRBV6-3 and TRBJ2-1, with D hard to call. The CDR3 consists of 11 residues. Germline V gene lookup returns CDR1 MNHEY and CDR2 SVGEGT. With 4 bases removed from V and 7 bases from J, the gap between germline ends came to 5 bases. Here the CDR3 DNA reads TGTGCCAGCAGTTTCTTGAATGAGCAGTTCTTC. Translation: CASSFLNEQFF.

Only a few counts were recorded for this clone. J is TRBJ2-2 and V is TRBV24-1, with 9 bases identical to TRBD1. Germline assignment: CDR1 KGHDR and CDR2 SFDVKD. J lost 6 bases, V lost 0 bases, and 13 bases had no gene match. This CDR3 is built from 19 residues. CDR3 sequence: CATSDLRPGQGPSPGELFF. The CDR3 nucleotides are TGTGCCACCAGTGATTTGAGGCCGGGACAGGGTCCCTCACCCGGGGAGCTGTTTTTT.

A few counts support this clone. The gene calls are TRBV5-1 and TRBJ2-2; TRBD2 aligns across 8 bases. The CDR3 contains 15 residues. The V gene's germline CDR1 is SGHRS and CDR2 YFSETQ. V was pared by 4 bases and J by 6 bases, with 8 bases of the junction left unmatched. CDR3 region: CASSPGLAGSGELFF. The DNA of the CDR3 is TGCGCCAGCAGCCCCGGCCTAGCGGGTTCCGGGGAGCTGTTTTTT.

The CDR3 region is CASSLVVSRGTFF. In DNA, the CDR3 is TGTGCCAGCAGCTTAGTAGTATCCAGGGGTACTTTCTTT. This chain connects TRBV7-8 to TRBJ1-1, with TRBD1 as a possible D gene (6 bases). The CDR3 covers 13 residues. Germline lookup yields CDR1 SGHVS and CDR2 FQNEAQ. Trimming stripped 1 base from V and 12 bases from J, with 15 bases between. Combining the CDR3 with reference TRBV7-8 and TRBJ1-1 gives the whole variable domain GAGVSQSPRYKVAKRGQDVALRCDPISGHVSLFWYQQALGQGPEFLTYFQNEAQLDKSGLPSDRFFAERPEGSVSTLKIQRTQQEDSAVYLCASSLVVSRGTFFGQGTRLTVV.

The V gene is TRBV11-2, the J gene TRBJ2-7; TRBD2 aligns across 8 bases. Germline CDR1 and CDR2: SGHAT and FQNNGV. This CDR3 region has 15 residues. V lost 2 bases, J lost 6 bases, and 9 bases stayed unmatched. The CDR3 DNA is TGTGCCAGCAGCTTATATAGGGGACTAGGAGGCGAGCAGTACTTC. It is translated as CASSLYRGLGGEQYF.

The V and J genes are TRBV20-1 and TRBJ2-7; no clear D. Germline CDR1 and CDR2: DFQATT and SNEGSKA (reference sequence). Between the trimmed V and J ends, which lost 3 bases and 9 bases, there was a span of 12 bases. This CDR3 spans 11 amino acids. In DNA, the CDR3 is TGCAGTGCTAGCTCTCCACTTGGGCAGTACTTC. It is translated as CSASSPLGQYF.

The chain combines TRBV28 with TRBJ1-1, with D perhaps matching TRBD1 (5 bases). Trimming removed 6 bases at V and 0 bases at J, with 17 bases between. The CDR3 has 16 residues. Germline-derived CDR1 and CDR2 are MDHEN and SYDVKM. The CDR3 loop reads CASSRQLTFLNTEAFF. The DNA of the CDR3 is TGTGCCAGCAGCCGACAGTTAACCTTCCTGAACACTGAAGCTTTCTTT.

V usage is TRBV18 and J usage is TRBJ2-7; the D gene is possibly TRBD1 (5 bases). Per germline, CDR1 KGHSH and CDR2 LQKENI. The V end lost 5 bases, the J end lost 2 bases, and 13 bases lay between the germline ends. The CDR3 totals 14 residues. This chain's CDR3 is CASSSTGTAYEQYF. The CDR3 DNA is TGTGCCAGCTCATCAACAGGAACCGCCTACGAGCAGTACTTC.